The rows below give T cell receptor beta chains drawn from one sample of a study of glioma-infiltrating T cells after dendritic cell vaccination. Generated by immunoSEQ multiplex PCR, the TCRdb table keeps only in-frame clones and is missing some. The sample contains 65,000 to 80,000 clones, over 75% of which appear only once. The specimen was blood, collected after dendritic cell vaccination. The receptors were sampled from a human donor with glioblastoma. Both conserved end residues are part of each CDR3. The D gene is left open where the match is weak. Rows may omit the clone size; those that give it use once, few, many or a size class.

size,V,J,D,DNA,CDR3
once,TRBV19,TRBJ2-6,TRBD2,TGTGCCAGTAGTCCCCTAGCGGGGGAATTGGGGGCCAACGTCCTGACTTTC,CASSPLAGELGANVLTF
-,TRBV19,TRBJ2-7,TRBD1,TGTGCCAGTAGTAGACGGACAGGGACCTACGAGCAGTACTTC,CASSRRTGTYEQYF
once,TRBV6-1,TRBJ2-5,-,TGTGCCAGCAGGATACGGGGAGAGACCCAGTACTTC,CASRIRGETQYF
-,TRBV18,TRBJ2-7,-,TGTGCCAGCTCCAGCGGAGGGCTCGAGCAGTACTTC,CASSSGGLEQYF
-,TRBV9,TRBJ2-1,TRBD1,TGTGCCAGCAGCGTAGAAGGCGTAACAGGACAGGGGTCCTACAATGAGCAGTTCTTC,CASSVEGVTGQGSYNEQFF
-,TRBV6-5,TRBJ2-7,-,TGTGCCAGCAGTTACTCGCCCGGGAGAGCCGGGAACGAGCAGTACTTC,CASSYSPGRAGNEQYF
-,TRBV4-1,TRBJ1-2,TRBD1,TGCGCCAGCAGAGGGGGCGTTAACTATGGCTACACCTTC,CASRGGVNYGYTF
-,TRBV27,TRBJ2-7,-,TGTGCCAGCAGTTTAGTTTACAGGGACTACGAGCAGTACTTC,CASSLVYRDYEQYF
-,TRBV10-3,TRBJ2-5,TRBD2,TGTGCCACCATGGGCCCTGCGCGGGAGATGGAGACCCAGTACTTC,CATMGPAREMETQYF
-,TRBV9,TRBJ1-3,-,TGTGCCAGCAGCGTCAGCGGGACACCCGGAAACACCATATATTTT,CASSVSGTPGNTIYF
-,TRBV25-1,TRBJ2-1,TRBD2,TGTGCCAGCAGTGAGAGCGGGAGGGCCGGGGGGGCCAATGAGCAGTTCTTC,CASSESGRAGGANEQFF
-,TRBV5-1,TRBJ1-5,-,TGCGCCAGCAGCTTGACGGGAGGTTGGAGTCAGCCCCAGCATTTT,CASSLTGGWSQPQHF
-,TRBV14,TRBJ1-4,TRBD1,TGTGCCAGCAGCCTCTCAGGGGGCCGGGAAAAACTGTTTTTT,CASSLSGGREKLFF